The next 11 T cell receptor beta chains were all read from a single sample in a study of blood T cell repertoires in COVID-19. Measured with immunoSEQ multiplex PCR; TCRdb has only the in-frame clones, and not every one. This sample carries 120,000 to 150,000 clones, roughly 86% of them seen once, and the ten largest clones take around 0.91%. The sample consisted of peripheral blood. The receptors derive from a woman between 45 and 60 years old with acute or convalescent COVID-19.

This clone was found a few times. The chain combines TRBV7-3 with TRBJ2-2; 9 bases match TRBD1. J was trimmed by 5 bases and V by 6 bases; bases with no gene match: 4. CDR1 and CDR2 from the germline V gene are SGHTA and FQGTGA. The length of the CDR3 is 14 residues. CDR3 amino acids: CASRLQGATGELFF. The CDR3 DNA reads TGTGCCAGCAGGTTACAGGGGGCAACCGGGGAGCTGTTTTTT.

This rearrangement joins TRBV15 to TRBJ1-5; 10 bases match TRBD1. This CDR3 is 14 amino acids long. The germline V gene has CDR1 LNHNV and CDR2 YYDKDF (reference sequence). J lost 7 bases, V lost 8 bases, and 8 bases had no gene match. CDR3 protein: CATLQGQGRQPQHF. The CDR3 coding sequence is TGTGCCACCCTACAGGGACAGGGGAGGCAGCCCCAGCATTTT.

This clone was counted only a few times. V usage is TRBV10-3 and J usage is TRBJ2-3, with D possibly TRBD1 on 6 matching bases. V lost 6 bases and J lost 3, with 10 bases in between. Germline loops: CDR1 ENHRY, CDR2 SYGVKD. The CDR3 sequence is 13 residues long. The CDR3 coding sequence is TGTGCCATCAGCCCTCAGGGGACAGATACGCAGTATTTT. It is translated as CAISPQGTDTQYF.

The chain recombines TRBV7-2 with TRBJ2-7, with D tentatively TRBD1 (5 bases). From germline, CDR1 is SGHTA and CDR2 FQGNSA. The CDR3 is made up of 14 amino acids. V was shortened by 4 bases and J by 4 bases, with 14 bases between the two germline ends. This CDR3 reads CASSYKLQVYEQYF. CDR3 DNA: TGTGCCAGCAGCTATAAGTTACAGGTGTACGAGCAGTACTTC.

This clone was recorded only once. CDR3 loop: CASRNGGQPNEKLFF. CDR3 in DNA: TGTGCCAGCAGGAACGGAGGACAGCCTAATGAAAAACTGTTTTTT. The chain employs TRBV5-8 and TRBJ1-4; the D gene is possibly TRBD1 (6 bases). The CDR3 loop spans 15 amino acids. Per germline, CDR1 SGHTS and CDR2 YDEGEE. Deletions cut 5 bases from V and 3 bases from J, with 14 bases between.

This chain uses TRBV19 with TRBJ2-6; D remains ambiguous. There are 15 residues in the CDR3. Per germline, CDR1 LNHDA and CDR2 SQIVND (reference sequence). Trimming pared 3 bases from V and 2 bases from J, leaving 8 bases between. CDR3 sequence (DNA): TGTGCCAGTAGTATCTCTGGGCCTGGGGCCAACGTCCTGACTTTC. Translation gives CASSISGPGANVLTF. Full variable domain (outside the CDR3, taken from reference TRBV19 and TRBJ2-6): DGGITQSPKYLFRKEGQNVTLSCEQNLNHDAMYWYRQDPGQGLRLIYYSQIVNDFQKGDIAEGYSVSREKKESFPLTVTSAQKNPTAFYLCASSISGPGANVLTFGAGSRLTVL.

V usage is TRBV4-2 and J usage is TRBJ2-3; a possible D gene is TRBD2 (5 bases). Germline lookup yields CDR1 LGHNA and CDR2 YNFKEQ. Trimming cost V 0 bases and J 2 bases, with 6 bases left between them. This CDR3 region has 14 residues. The CDR3 sequence is CASSQEDSTDTQYF. CDR3 DNA: TGTGCCAGCAGCCAAGAGGACTCCACAGATACGCAGTATTTT.

The V call is TRBV14, the J call TRBJ2-7; 7 nucleotides agree with TRBD1. The trim removed 3 bases at V and 4 bases at J, leaving 9 bases unmatched. The CDR3 is made up of 15 amino acids. Germline V gene data show CDR1 as SGHDN and CDR2 as FVKESK. This chain's CDR3 is CASSQWGQSLYEQYF. CDR3 bases: TGTGCCAGCAGCCAGTGGGGACAGAGCCTGTACGAGCAGTACTTC.

The V and J genes are TRBV9 and TRBJ1-3, with 11 nucleotides matching TRBD1. CDR1 and CDR2 (germline): SGDLS, YYNGEE. V shed 6 bases and J 2 bases; nucleotides not matched to a gene: 13. The CDR3 runs 18 residues. CDR3 nucleotide sequence: TGTGCCAGCACCCCACGGGGACAGGGGGAAGTTACTGGAAACACCATATATTTT. As protein: CASTPRGQGEVTGNTIYF. Full variable domain (rest looked up from reference TRBV9 and TRBJ1-3): DSGVTQTPKHLITATGQRVTLRCSPRSGDLSVYWYQQSLDQGLQFLIQYYNGEERAKGNILERFSAQQFPDLHSELNLSSLELGDSALYFCASTPRGQGEVTGNTIYFGEGSWLTVV.

This clone came up once. The gene calls are TRBV19 and TRBJ2-3, with 8 nucleotides matching TRBD2. The CDR3 is made up of 15 amino acids. The germline CDR1 and CDR2 sequences are LNHDA and SQIVND (reference sequence). With V trimmed by 5 bases and J by 3 bases, 7 bases remained unmatched. CDR3 residues: CASSVPSGFTDTQYF. The DNA of the CDR3 is TGTGCCAGTAGTGTTCCTAGCGGGTTTACAGATACGCAGTATTTT.

V gene TRBV7-7 combines with J gene TRBJ2-1; maybe TRBD2 (6 bases). The V end lost 4 bases, the J end lost 4 bases, and 20 bases lay between the germline ends. CDR3 length: 17 residues. The germline CDR1 and CDR2 sequences are SSHAT and FNYEAQ (reference sequence). CDR3 in DNA: TGTGCCAGCAGCTCGAGCCAGGAGGGGCTTGGGTACAATGAGCAGTTCTTC. Its protein is CASSSSQEGLGYNEQFF.